The 2 T cell receptor beta chains below come from one sample, sequenced in a study of neurological immune-mediated disorders. From the 5' RACE reads, TCRdb called clonotypes with MiXCR, one entry per CDR3 protein. The sample has tens of thousands of distinct CDR3 sequences, 4.3% seen once. Time point: longitudinal time-point 3. The sample taken for sequencing was PBMCs. Receptors originate from a woman aged 55-70 years with multiple sclerosis.

The sample holds many counts of this clonotype. The V gene is TRBV6-6, the J gene TRBJ1-5; D is uncertain. V lost 3 bases, J lost 0 bases, and 9 bases lay in between. The CDR3 totals 15 residues. Germline V lookup: CDR1 MNHNY, CDR2 SVGAGI (reference sequence). The CDR3 loop reads CASSYTGVSNQPQHF. In nucleotides, the CDR3 is TGTGCCAGCAGTTATACCGGGGTTAGCAATCAGCCCCAGCATTTT.

Of note for this clonotype: The junction and the germline gene differ at one end; a read error may be behind it. This sequence joins TRBV20-1 and TRBJ2-7, with a tentative D call TRBD1 (6 bases). The CDR3 is 14 residues long. The V gene's germline CDR1 is DFQATT and CDR2 SNEGSKA (reference sequence). This CDR3 is CTAPARQASSEQYF. CDR3 coding DNA: TGCACGGCCCCCGCGAGACAGGCCTCCTCCGAGCAGTACTTC.